This TCR beta chain was sequenced during a study of blood T cell repertoires in COVID-19. Turning to the study itself: In each case, the material was cDNA or gDNA derived from T cells, B-cell-depleted T cells, or PBMCs.

The CDR3 runs to 14 residues. Deletions cut 7 bases from V and 4 bases from J, with 13 bases between. The germline CDR1 and CDR2 sequences are SGHVS and FQNEAQ. There are a few counts of this clone. Data came from immunoSEQ multiplex PCR; TCRdb stores just in-frame clones and leaves some out. The sample includes 300,000 to 350,000 clones, about 85% of them seen just once. The chain joins TRBV7-8 to TRBJ1-4; no definite D call. The sample consisted of peripheral blood. This receptor was obtained from a man aged 18-30 years with active or convalescent COVID-19. The chain's CDR3 is CASTQQDINEKLFF. The CDR3 nucleotides read TGTGCCAGCACCCAACAAGACATTAATGAAAAACTGTTTTTT.